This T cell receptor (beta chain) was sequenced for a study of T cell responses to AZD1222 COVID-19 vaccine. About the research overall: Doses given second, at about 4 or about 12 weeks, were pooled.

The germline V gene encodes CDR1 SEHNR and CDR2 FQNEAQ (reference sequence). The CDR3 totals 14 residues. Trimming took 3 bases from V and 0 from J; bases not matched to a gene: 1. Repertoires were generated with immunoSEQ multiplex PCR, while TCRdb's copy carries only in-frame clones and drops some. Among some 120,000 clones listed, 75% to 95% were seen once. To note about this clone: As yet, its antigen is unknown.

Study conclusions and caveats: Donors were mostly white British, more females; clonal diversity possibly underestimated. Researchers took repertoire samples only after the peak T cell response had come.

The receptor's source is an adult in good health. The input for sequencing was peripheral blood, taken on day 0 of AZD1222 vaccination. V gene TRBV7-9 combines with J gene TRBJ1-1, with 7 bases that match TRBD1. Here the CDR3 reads CASSLTGMNTEAFF. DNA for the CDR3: TGTGCCAGCAGCTTGACAGGGATGAACACTGAAGCTTTCTTT.